This T cell receptor beta chain was obtained from a study of shared clonotypes between healthy human individuals. Looking at the study overall: There were three CD4 naive, three CD4 memory, two CD8 naive and one CD8 memory plates per donor.

Study outcomes and limitations: How much donors shared clonotypes was expected to be affected by sequencing depth. Shared across a handful of donors were around 5% of the naive CD4 clonotypes.

TCRdb keeps only in-frame clones here, not all; method: immunoSEQ multiplex PCR. The sample lists hundreds of thousands of clones; 90% to 95% were seen once. The CDR3 consists of 15 residues. Germline CDR1 SGHNT, CDR2 YYREEE (reference sequence). Trimming shortened V by 4 bases and J by 0 bases, and 12 bases separated the two germline ends. CD45RO-negative, CCR7-selected cells formed the naive CD8 fraction, which excluded terminally differentiated effector memory CD45RA+ cells. This clone was seen a single time. Its target is unknown. The sequenced sample consisted of naive CD8+ T cells sorted from blood. The chain joins TRBV5-4 to TRBJ2-3; D gene uncertain. The source is a man under 40 in good health. The CDR3 region is CASSLQIFSTDTQYF. CDR3 sequence (DNA): TGTGCCAGCAGCCTACAGATCTTTAGCACAGATACGCAGTATTTT.